The next 11 T cell receptor beta chains were all read from a single sample in a study of T cell responses to AZD1222 COVID-19 vaccine. Assay: immunoSEQ multiplex PCR; the TCRdb copy retains only in-frame clones and omits some. The table lists roughly 170,000 clones, around 90% of them singletons. The sample here was peripheral blood, taken on day 0 of AZD1222 vaccination. These receptors were taken from an adult in good health.

This clone was detected only a few times. The V gene is TRBV5-6, the J gene TRBJ1-4; 12 bases fit TRBD1. V lost 4 bases and J lost 0; bases outside the gene matches: 10. Germline V gives CDR1 SGHDT, CDR2 YYEEEE. The CDR3 is 19 amino acids. The CDR3 DNA reads as TGTGCCAGCAGCAGGGGACAGGGGGCTTACCCAACAACTAATGAAAAACTGTTTTTT. Its protein product is CASSRGQGAYPTTNEKLFF. Filled out from reference TRBV5-6 and TRBJ1-4, the complete variable domain reads DAGVTQSPTHLIKTRGQQVTLRCSPKSGHDTVSWYQQALGQGPQFIFQYYEEEERQRGNFPDRFSGHQFPNYSSELNVNALLLGDSALYLCASSRGQGAYPTTNEKLFFGSGTQLSVL.

V usage is TRBV28 and J usage is TRBJ2-6; D might be TRBD2 (6 bases). Germline CDR1 MDHEN, CDR2 SYDVKM. V was pared by 10 bases and J by 0 bases, with 19 bases between. CDR3 length: 17 amino acids. The CDR3 coding sequence is TGTGCCACCGAGGGAGGCAGGTTTAGCTCTGGGGCCAACGTCCTGACTTTC. It specifies CATEGGRFSSGANVLTF.

V is TRBV28 and J is TRBJ1-1; perhaps TRBD1 as D (5 bases). Germline V gives CDR1 MDHEN, CDR2 SYDVKM. The CDR3 covers 13 residues. Between the trimmed V and J ends, which lost 2 bases and 3 bases, there was a span of 7 bases. The CDR3 loop is CASSLRGDTEAFF. The CDR3 DNA reads TGTGCCAGCAGTTTACGAGGGGACACTGAAGCTTTCTTT.

The V and J genes are TRBV5-1 and TRBJ1-1; D not resolved. The CDR3 runs 15 residues. Germline CDR1 is SGHRS and CDR2 is YFSETQ. V shed 0 bases and J shed 5 bases, with 14 bases lying between them. CDR3 bases: TGCGCCAGCAGCTTGGTGGGCGGGTTGGGAACTGAAGCTTTCTTT. Amino acids: CASSLVGGLGTEAFF. The entire variable domain, with the rest obtained from reference TRBV5-1 and TRBJ1-1, is as follows: KAGVTQTPRYLIKTRGQQVTLSCSPISGHRSVSWYQQTPGQGLQFLFEYFSETQRNKGNFPGRFSGRQFSNSRSEMNVSTLELGDSALYLCASSLVGGLGTEAFFGQGTRLTVV.

The V call is TRBV7-6, the J call TRBJ2-7; 8 positions match TRBD1. The germline V gene has CDR1 SGHVS and CDR2 FNYEAQ. The V and J ends lost 5 bases and 5 bases, in that order; junction bases with no gene match: 8. CDR3 length equals 14 residues. The CDR3 here is CASSRTDRAHEQYF. CDR3 DNA sequence: TGTGCCAGCAGCCGAACGGACAGGGCCCACGAGCAGTACTTC.

The J gene is TRBJ2-1, the V gene TRBV7-5. TRBV7-5 is a listed pseudogene. The CDR3 consists of 11 residues. The CDR3 sequence is CARRAAAEQFF. The CDR3 DNA is TGTGCCAGAAGGGCTGCCGCGGAGCAGTTCTTC.

The V and J genes are TRBV6-5 and TRBJ1-2; TRBD1 is a possible D gene (5 bases). This CDR3 has 11 residues. V lost 8 bases and J 5 bases, leaving 9 bases between the germline ends. In germline, CDR1 is MNHEY, CDR2 SVGAGI. In DNA, the CDR3 is TGTGCCAGCCTCGGGGGGTATGGCTACACCTTC. Its translation: CASLGGYGYTF.

The chain employs TRBV9 and TRBJ2-6; D ambiguous. V lost 3 bases and J lost 4, with 5 bases in between. The CDR3 is made up of 13 amino acids. CDR1 and CDR2 from the germline V gene are SGDLS and YYNGEE. The CDR3 loop is CASSGAGANVLTF. The CDR3 DNA follows: TGTGCCAGCAGCGGTGCGGGGGCCAACGTCCTGACTTTC.

V gene TRBV2 combines with J gene TRBJ2-5, with D perhaps matching TRBD1 or TRBD2 (7 bases each). The CDR3 has 16 amino acids. Between the trimmed V and J ends, which lost 11 bases and 4 bases, there was a span of 26 bases. Germline loops: CDR1 SNHLY, CDR2 FYNNEI. In nucleotides, the CDR3 is TGTGCCCATATCCAGGGCAGGGGGGGATACCGAGAGACCCAGTACTTC. Protein sequence: CAHIQGRGGYRETQYF.

V gene TRBV11-2 combines with J gene TRBJ2-7, with D maybe TRBD1 (7 bases). The CDR3 is 14 amino acids. V was clipped by 7 bases and J by 0 bases, with 13 bases between them. Germline CDR1 SGHAT, CDR2 FQNNGV. The CDR3 loop reads CASTRRDSSYEQYF. CDR3 sequence (DNA): TGTGCCAGCACTCGGAGGGACAGCTCCTACGAGCAGTACTTC. Based on the CDR3 plus reference TRBV11-2 and TRBJ2-7, the full variable domain is EAGVAQSPRYKIIEKRQSVAFWCNPISGHATLYWYQQILGQGPKLLIQFQNNGVVDDSQLPKDRFSAERLKGVDSTLKIQPAKLEDSAVYLCASTRRDSSYEQYFGPGTRLTVT.

V usage is TRBV5-1 and J usage is TRBJ1-1, with D unclear. Germline values: CDR1 SGHRS, CDR2 YFSETQ. With 4 bases removed from V and 5 bases from J, the gap between germline ends came to 18 bases. The CDR3 is 15 amino acids. CDR3 nucleotide sequence: TGCGCCAGCAGCGTGGATGGACTTTCGAAGACTGAAGCTTTCTTT. Its translation: CASSVDGLSKTEAFF.